What follows are 29 T cell receptor beta chains derived from one specimen sequenced in a study of STAT3 mutations in large granular lymphocyte leukemia. Regarding the study as a whole: In T-cell large granular lymphocyte leukemia, about half of patients showed multiple immunodominant subclonotypes.

These TCRs are of unknown antigen specificity. Measured with immunoSEQ multiplex PCR; TCRdb has only the in-frame clones, and not every one. The sample lists 30,000 to 35,000 clones, around 80% seen once, with approximately 30% in the top ten. Sequences were obtained from peripheral blood mononuclear cells. The receptors shown here come from a woman in her forties or fifties with T-cell large granular lymphocyte leukemia. Some clones in this sample may be carry-over from other donors' samples.

The CDR3 DNA follows: TGTGCCAGCAGCTTGGGACTAGCGAGTGAGCAGTTCTTC. This gives the protein CASSLGLASEQFF. This chain joins TRBV7-9 and TRBJ2-1; TRBD2 matches at 10 bases. Germline CDR1 is SEHNR and CDR2 is FQNEAQ (reference sequence). J lost 9 bases, V lost 3 bases, and 2 bases had no gene match. This CDR3 spans 13 amino acids.

V is TRBV28 and J is TRBJ1-1; weak D call: TRBD1 (5 bases). V gave up 8 bases and J gave up 2 bases, with 12 bases separating them. This CDR3 is built from 13 residues. Germline values: CDR1 MDHEN, CDR2 SYDVKM. The CDR3 nucleotides are TGTGCCAGCGTCGGGACGAGCAACACTGAAGCTTTCTTT. The encoded protein is CASVGTSNTEAFF.

The chain joins TRBV4-1 to TRBJ2-3; 10 bases line up with TRBD1. J was trimmed by 4 bases and V by 4 bases; bases with no gene match: 5. CDR1 is MGHRA, CDR2 YSYEKL, per germline. The CDR3 spans 15 residues. CDR3 amino acids: CASSPPGQGSDTQYF. CDR3 coding DNA: TGCGCCAGCAGCCCTCCGGGACAGGGGTCAGATACGCAGTATTTT.

The chain carries TRBV5-5 and TRBJ2-7; D is possibly TRBD2 (5 bases). The CDR3 spans 15 residues. Trimming cost V 2 bases and J 2 bases, with 14 bases left between them. Germline V gene sequence: CDR1 SGHKS, CDR2 YYEKEE (reference sequence). CDR3 protein: CASSFLSGPTYEQYF. The CDR3 nucleotides are TGTGCCAGCAGCTTCCTGAGCGGCCCAACCTACGAGCAGTACTTC.

This clone occurred a few times. The J gene is TRBJ2-2, the V gene TRBV6-5; tentatively, D is TRBD1 or TRBD2 (6 bases each). The CDR3 length is 16 residues. Trimming stripped 2 bases from V and 0 bases from J, with 10 bases between. The germline V gene has CDR1 MNHEY and CDR2 SVGAGI. CDR3 sequence: CASSYVGGSNTGELFF. For the CDR3, the DNA is TGTGCCAGCAGTTACGTCGGGGGCTCGAACACCGGGGAGCTGTTTTTT.

This rearrangement joins TRBV30 to TRBJ2-5, with 13 bases that match TRBD2. The CDR3 runs to 17 residues. Looked up from germline, CDR1 is GTSNPN and CDR2 is SVGIG (reference sequence). Trimming at V came to 2 bases and at J to 5 bases, leaving 11 bases not matched to a gene. CDR3 loop: CAWSRSTSGRKLETQYF. The DNA for the CDR3 is TGTGCCTGGAGTCGATCGACTAGCGGGAGGAAGTTGGAGACCCAGTACTTC.

Only one count was recorded for this clone. The chain couples TRBV5-1 to TRBJ2-5; 11 bases line up with TRBD2. V was clipped by 1 base and J by 4 bases; unmatched bases: 3. Germline values: CDR1 SGHRS, CDR2 YFSETQ. This CDR3 is built from 15 residues. CDR3 protein: CASSLLSGRAETQYF. DNA for the CDR3: TGCGCCAGCAGCTTGCTTAGCGGGAGGGCAGAGACCCAGTACTTC.

The rearrangement joins TRBV7-9 to TRBJ1-5; D possibly corresponds to TRBD1 (5 bases). The CDR3 has 14 amino acids. The V and J ends lost 6 bases and 4 bases respectively, with 13 bases between them. In germline, CDR1 is SEHNR, CDR2 FQNEAQ (reference sequence). CDR3 residues: CASSPGWGNQPQHF. The CDR3 DNA reads as TGTGCCAGCAGTCCAGGGTGGGGTAATCAGCCCCAGCATTTT.

This clone was recorded a few times. The chain couples TRBV28 to TRBJ1-1; TRBD1 matches at 7 bases. J gave up 0 bases and V 6 bases, and 4 bases lay outside the gene matches. Germline V gene data show CDR1 as MDHEN and CDR2 as SYDVKM. There are 14 residues in the CDR3. The CDR3 DNA follows: TGTGCCAGCAGGGAGGGACAGTTGAACACTGAAGCTTTCTTT. Encoded protein: CASREGQLNTEAFF. The full variable domain, rest sourced from reference TRBV28 and TRBJ1-1, is DVKVTQSSRYLVKRTGEKVFLECVQDMDHENMFWYRQDPGLGLRLIYFSYDVKMKEKGDIPEGYSVSREKKERFSLILESASTNQTSMYLCASREGQLNTEAFFGQGTRLTVV.

The chain couples TRBV27 to TRBJ2-1; D is unclear. This CDR3 region has 14 residues. The V end lost 5 bases, the J end lost 5 bases, and 13 bases lay between the germline ends. CDR1 is MNHEY, CDR2 SMNVEV, per germline (reference sequence). In DNA, the CDR3 is TGTGCCAGCAGTACCCGAGGTCCGCACAATGAGCAGTTCTTC. Translating it yields CASSTRGPHNEQFF.

This clone came up once. The chain employs TRBV5-4 and TRBJ1-4; D is perhaps TRBD1 (5 bases). From germline, CDR1 is SGHNT and CDR2 YYREEE (reference sequence). V lost 4 bases and J 3 bases, leaving 10 bases between the germline ends. CDR3 length: 14 residues. CDR3 nucleotide sequence: TGTGCCAGCAGCGGGGCGGGGGCTAATGAAAAACTGTTTTTT. It translates to CASSGAGANEKLFF.

The rearrangement links TRBV29-1 to TRBJ1-4; D may be TRBD1 (6 bases). This CDR3 region has 14 residues. Germline V CDR1 and CDR2: SQVTM, ANQGSEA. The V end was cut by 6 bases, the J end by 0 bases, with 11 bases between. CDR3 amino acids: CSVTWTATNEKLFF. CDR3 in DNA: TGCAGCGTGACTTGGACAGCAACTAATGAAAAACTGTTTTTT.

The rearrangement uses TRBV28 and TRBJ1-1, with no clear D. The CDR3 contains 14 residues. V was clipped by 3 bases and J by 0 bases, with 8 bases between them. CDR1 is MDHEN, CDR2 SYDVKM, per germline. The CDR3 loop reads CASSFGIMNTEAFF. CDR3 DNA: TGTGCCAGCAGTTTCGGGATTATGAACACTGAAGCTTTCTTT. Full variable domain (rest looked up from reference TRBV28 and TRBJ1-1): DVKVTQSSRYLVKRTGEKVFLECVQDMDHENMFWYRQDPGLGLRLIYFSYDVKMKEKGDIPEGYSVSREKKERFSLILESASTNQTSMYLCASSFGIMNTEAFFGQGTRLTVV.

This sequence joins TRBV6-5 and TRBJ1-1; the D is unclear. The germline gives CDR1 MNHEY, CDR2 SVGAGI. The CDR3 covers 13 residues. With 8 bases removed from V and 7 bases from J, the gap between germline ends came to 17 bases. Here the CDR3 DNA reads TGTGCCAGCCGTTTTTCGGAGTGGTATGAAGCTTTCTTT. It is translated as CASRFSEWYEAFF.

This clone was detected only once. The chain links TRBV27 to TRBJ2-2; D remains ambiguous. CDR3 length: 12 residues. Germline assignment: CDR1 MNHEY and CDR2 SMNVEV (reference sequence). V lost 2 bases and J 7 bases, leaving 5 bases between the germline ends. In DNA form, the CDR3 reads TGTGCCAGCAGTTTAGGCAGCGGGGAGCTGTTTTTT. Protein: CASSLGSGELFF.

CDR3 sequence reads: CASSPPYEQYF. CDR3 DNA sequence: TGTGCCAGCAGTCCCCCCTACGAGCAGTACTTC. V and J are TRBV27 and TRBJ2-7; D is undetermined. Deletions cut 5 bases from V and 2 bases from J, with 4 bases between. Germline loops: CDR1 MNHEY, CDR2 SMNVEV (reference sequence). The CDR3 covers 11 residues.

This clone was found once. The CDR3 DNA is TGCGCCAGCAGCCAAGAGACTAACGGTCCATATGGCTACACCTTC. As protein: CASSQETNGPYGYTF. The rearrangement joins TRBV4-3 to TRBJ1-2; D remains ambiguous. V was cut by 0 bases and J by 5 bases, with 13 bases left in between. CDR3 length equals 15 residues. Germline lookup yields CDR1 LGHNA and CDR2 YSLEER.

The chain recombines TRBV5-1 with TRBJ2-1; D is uncertain. CDR3 size: 13 residues. The germline V gene encodes CDR1 SGHRS and CDR2 YFSETQ. Trimming pared 0 bases from V and 10 bases from J, leaving 11 bases between. The CDR3 loop is CASSLGPLGEQFF. CDR3 sequence (DNA): TGCGCCAGCAGCTTGGGGCCCCTCGGGGAGCAGTTCTTC.

The sample holds one count of this clone. V usage is TRBV28 and J usage is TRBJ2-7; the D is unclear. Germline loops: CDR1 MDHEN, CDR2 SYDVKM. The CDR3 has 12 residues. Deletions cut 5 bases from V and 3 bases from J, with 8 bases between. The CDR3 bases are TGTGCCAGCAGTCTGGGTCTCTACGAGCAGTACTTC. It is translated as CASSLGLYEQYF. Variable domain in full (rest from reference TRBV28 and TRBJ2-7): DVKVTQSSRYLVKRTGEKVFLECVQDMDHENMFWYRQDPGLGLRLIYFSYDVKMKEKGDIPEGYSVSREKKERFSLILESASTNQTSMYLCASSLGLYEQYFGPGTRLTVT.

This chain joins TRBV7-9 and TRBJ1-1, with 9 bases identical to TRBD1. CDR3 length equals 14 residues. Per the germline V gene, CDR1 is SEHNR and CDR2 is FQNEAQ (reference sequence). Trimming took 3 bases from V and 4 from J; bases not matched to a gene: 3. CDR3 sequence: CASSFRDRVTEAFF. The DNA of the CDR3 is TGTGCCAGCAGCTTCCGGGACAGGGTCACTGAAGCTTTCTTT.

The V gene is TRBV30, the J gene TRBJ2-1, with D perhaps TRBD1 or TRBD2 (5 bases each). There are 19 residues in the CDR3. The ends were cut back, 0 bases at V and 4 bases at J, with 25 bases in the middle. Germline V CDR1 and CDR2: GTSNPN, SVGIG (reference sequence). The chain's CDR3 is CAWSVLGVQKSRGYNEQFF. The DNA for the CDR3 is TGTGCCTGGAGTGTACTGGGGGTACAAAAGAGTCGGGGATACAATGAGCAGTTCTTC.

This clone appeared a few times. V usage is TRBV29-1 and J usage is TRBJ2-7; TRBD2 agrees at 12 bases. V lost 6 bases to trimming and J lost 6 bases; unmatched junction nucleotides: 12. CDR1 and CDR2 from the germline V gene are SQVTM and ANQGSEA. CDR3 length equals 15 residues. DNA of the CDR3: TGCAGCGTGATTACTCCTAGCGGGAGGGCCCTCGAGCAGTACTTC. Amino acid sequence: CSVITPSGRALEQYF.

Here the CDR3 DNA reads TGTGCCAGCAGTTCGGGAGTTTACAATGAGCAGTTCTTC. It yields the protein CASSSGVYNEQFF. This chain uses TRBV6-6 with TRBJ2-1; D is possibly TRBD2 (6 bases). Germline CDR1 and CDR2: MNHNY and SVGAGI (reference sequence). The CDR3 consists of 13 residues. Trimming took 4 bases from V and 4 from J, leaving 8 bases between them.

The V and J genes are TRBV5-5 and TRBJ1-2, with 8 bases fitting TRBD1. This CDR3 has 15 residues. After removal of 1 base from V and 7 bases from J, the junction contained 9 bases not matched to a gene. Looked up from germline, CDR1 is SGHKS and CDR2 is YYEKEE (reference sequence). The CDR3, as DNA: TGTGCCAGCAGCTTGATAGGACAGGGAGGTGGTGGCTACACCTTC. This encodes CASSLIGQGGGGYTF.

V and J are TRBV6-6 and TRBJ2-7; D unresolved. The CDR3 runs 14 residues. V lost 5 bases and J lost 1, with 12 bases in between. The V gene's germline CDR1 is MNHNY and CDR2 SVGAGI (reference sequence). CDR3 protein: CASSPTRSSYEQYF. CDR3 coding DNA: TGTGCCAGCAGTCCCACTCGGTCATCCTACGAGCAGTACTTC.

J is TRBJ2-1 and V is TRBV7-9; TRBD1 might be the D (5 bases). The V gene's germline CDR1 is SEHNR and CDR2 FQNEAQ (reference sequence). The V gene lost 4 bases and the J gene lost 0 bases, with 7 bases spanning the gap. The CDR3 has 14 residues. The CDR3 DNA reads as TGTGCCAGCAGCTCTAGGGGCTCCTACAATGAGCAGTTCTTC. This gives the protein CASSSRGSYNEQFF. Together with reference TRBV7-9 and TRBJ2-1, the CDR3 gives the full variable domain: DTGVSQNPRHKITKRGQNVTFRCDPISEHNRLYWYRQTLGQGPEFLTYFQNEAQLEKSRLLSDRFSAERPKGSFSTLEIQRTEQGDSAMYLCASSSRGSYNEQFFGPGTRLTVL.

The chain recombines TRBV7-2 with TRBJ2-5; D ambiguous. The CDR3 is made up of 13 amino acids. V lost 4 bases, J lost 5 bases, and 11 bases lay in between. In germline, CDR1 is SGHTA, CDR2 FQGNSA. The CDR3 loop reads CASSSEPVETQYF. The DNA for the CDR3 is TGTGCCAGCAGCTCTGAGCCCGTGGAGACCCAGTACTTC.

The chain recombines TRBV15 with TRBJ2-5; 13 bases align to TRBD2. This CDR3 comprises 16 residues. CDR1 and CDR2 (germline): LNHNV, YYDKDF (reference sequence). V lost 4 bases, J lost 5 bases, and 7 bases stayed unmatched. The CDR3 protein is CATSKQGLAGTETQYF. The CDR3 DNA sequence: TGTGCCACCAGCAAACAGGGACTAGCGGGAACCGAGACCCAGTACTTC.

The V gene is TRBV5-4, the J gene TRBJ1-2; D is possibly TRBD1 (5 bases). Trimming stripped 0 bases from V and 4 bases from J, with 13 bases between. The germline gives CDR1 SGHNT, CDR2 YYREEE (reference sequence). There are 15 residues in the CDR3. CDR3 coding DNA: TGTGCCAGCAGCTTGGGCCGGGGGAGGAGCTATGGCTACACCTTC. Amino acids: CASSLGRGRSYGYTF.